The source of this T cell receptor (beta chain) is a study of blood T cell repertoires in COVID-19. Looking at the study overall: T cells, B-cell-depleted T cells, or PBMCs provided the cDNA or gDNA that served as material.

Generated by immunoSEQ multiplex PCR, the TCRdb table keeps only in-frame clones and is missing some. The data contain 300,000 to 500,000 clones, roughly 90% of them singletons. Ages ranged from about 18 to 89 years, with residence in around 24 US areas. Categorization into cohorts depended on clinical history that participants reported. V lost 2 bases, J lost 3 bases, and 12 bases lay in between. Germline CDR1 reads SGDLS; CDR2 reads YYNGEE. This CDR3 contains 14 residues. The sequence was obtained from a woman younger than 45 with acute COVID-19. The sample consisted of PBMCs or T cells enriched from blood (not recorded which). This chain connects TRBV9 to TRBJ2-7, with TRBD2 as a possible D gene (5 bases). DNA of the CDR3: TGTGCCAGCAGCGTTGTGTCCGGAGGCTACGAGCAGTACTTC. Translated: CASSVVSGGYEQYF.